Below are 18 T cell receptor beta chains sequenced from a single sample in a study of blood T cell repertoires in COVID-19 (dated by TCRdb to about 2020). To prepare the library, the immunoSEQ multiplex PCR assay was applied. Held by TCRdb, this immuneACCESS table contains in-frame sequences only and omits some clones. Under half of the omission traces to an unresolved V gene where checked; the cause of the rest is unknown. The sample has 170,000 or so clones on record, 87% of them singletons. The ten most abundant clones make up about 0.96% of the sample. Sequenced material: peripheral blood. These receptors were obtained from a woman in her late teens or twenties who had recovered from COVID-19.

CDR3 protein: CAIITQVDSGNTIYF. Here the CDR3 DNA reads TGTGCCATCATTACACAGGTCGACTCTGGAAACACCATATATTTT. V gene TRBV10-3 combines with J gene TRBJ1-3; D might be TRBD1 (5 bases). Germline assignment: CDR1 ENHRY and CDR2 SYGVKD. V was trimmed by 7 bases and J by 0 bases, leaving 13 bases between them. This CDR3 is 15 amino acids long.

The CDR3 DNA is TGTGCCAGCAGCCGACCTAACAGGGGTTCAGACCGGTACACTGAAGCTTTCTTT. Protein product: CASSRPNRGSDRYTEAFF. J is TRBJ1-1 and V is TRBV7-8, with 7 bases aligning to TRBD1. Trimming took 5 bases from V and 3 from J; bases not matched to a gene: 18. Germline V CDR1 and CDR2: SGHVS, FQNEAQ. This CDR3 comprises 18 residues.

The chain combines TRBV7-9 with TRBJ2-4; the D is unclear. In germline, CDR1 is SEHNR, CDR2 FQNEAQ (reference sequence). The V end lost 4 bases, the J end lost 5 bases, and 9 bases lay between the germline ends. The CDR3 runs to 13 residues. The DNA for the CDR3 is TGTGCCAGCAGCTATTTATCCCAAAACATTCAGTACTTC. It yields the protein CASSYLSQNIQYF.

The chain couples TRBV29-1 to TRBJ1-1, with 7 bases identical to TRBD1. This CDR3 region has 13 residues. V was clipped by 7 bases and J by 1 base; unmatched bases: 6. Germline lookup yields CDR1 SQVTM and CDR2 ANQGSEA. The CDR3 protein is CSATTGRNTEAFF. CDR3 DNA sequence: TGCAGCGCAACGACAGGGCGGAACACTGAAGCTTTCTTT.

The V call is TRBV7-3, the J call TRBJ2-3, with 10 bases aligning to TRBD2. The V gene's germline CDR1 is SGHTA and CDR2 FQGTGA. V shed 3 bases, J shed 5 bases, and the junction held 5 bases outside the gene matches. The CDR3 runs 15 residues. CDR3 coding DNA: TGTGCCAGCAGCTTGGCACTAGCGGGGTTAGATACGCAGTATTTT. It codes for CASSLALAGLDTQYF. Full variable domain (outside the CDR3, taken from reference TRBV7-3 and TRBJ2-3): GAGVSQTPSNKVTEKGKYVELRCDPISGHTALYWYRQSLGQGPEFLIYFQGTGAADDSGLPNDRFFAVRPEGSVSTLKIQRTERGDSAVYLCASSLALAGLDTQYFGPGTRLTVL.

This chain connects TRBV9 to TRBJ1-2; 7 positions match TRBD1. The J segment lost 4 bases and the V segment lost 0 bases, leaving 6 bases of the junction unmatched. This CDR3 region has 15 residues. The germline CDR1 and CDR2 sequences are SGDLS and YYNGEE. CDR3 nucleotide sequence: TGTGCCAGCAGCGTAGAAGGGGGCTTGGGCTATGGCTACACCTTC. Translating it yields CASSVEGGLGYGYTF.

The chain links TRBV3-1 (or the pseudogene TRBV3-2) to TRBJ2-7, with D maybe TRBD2 (5 bases). CDR3 length equals 15 residues. Germline loops: CDR1 LGHDT, CDR2 YNNKEL (reference sequence). V lost 1 base to trimming and J lost 1 base, with 11 bases between them. The CDR3 region has the DNA TGTGCCAGCAGCCAAGCCGTGGGAGCTTCCTACGAGCAGTACTTC. As protein: CASSQAVGASYEQYF.

The V gene is TRBV19, the J gene TRBJ1-2; D not resolved. The CDR3 contains 14 residues. Germline CDR1 is LNHDA and CDR2 is SQIVND (reference sequence). Deletions cut 2 bases from V and 0 bases from J, with 7 bases between. The CDR3 is CASSIQRANYGYTF. The DNA of the CDR3 is TGTGCCAGTAGTATACAGCGAGCTAACTATGGCTACACCTTC.

V usage is TRBV28 and J usage is TRBJ1-3, with D tentatively TRBD1 (5 bases). Germline-derived CDR1 and CDR2 are MDHEN and SYDVKM. The V end was cut by 9 bases, the J end by 4 bases, with 13 bases between. CDR3 length: 13 residues. The DNA for the CDR3 is TGTGCCAGTTGGGGGGTTATGGGAAACACCATATATTTT. This sequence encodes CASWGVMGNTIYF.

The chain's CDR3 is CASSFAGSGANVLTF. The CDR3 DNA follows: TGTGCCAGCAGCTTCGCCGGCTCTGGGGCCAACGTCCTGACTTTC. The chain combines TRBV11-3 with TRBJ2-6; the D is unclear. CDR3 length: 15 amino acids. V lost 3 bases and J 0 bases, leaving 6 bases between the germline ends. Germline V gives CDR1 SGHNT, CDR2 YENEEA.

This clone was picked up a small number of times. The V and J genes are TRBV7-2 and TRBJ1-6, with a possible D match to TRBD1 (5 bases). CDR3 size: 12 residues. Per the germline V gene, CDR1 is SGHTA and CDR2 is FQGNSA. V was shortened by 5 bases and J by 10 bases, with 9 bases between the two germline ends. The CDR3 here is CASSGRVSPLHF. CDR3 nucleotide sequence: TGTGCCAGCAGCGGCAGGGTATCACCCCTCCACTTT.

This sequence joins TRBV2 and TRBJ2-2; TRBD2 aligns across 13 bases. This CDR3 is built from 20 residues. V lost 6 bases to trimming and J lost 1 base; unmatched junction nucleotides: 14. CDR1 is SNHLY, CDR2 FYNNEI, per germline. CDR3 sequence: CASSVPGAGTSGVNTGELFF. CDR3 in DNA: TGTGCCAGCAGCGTTCCCGGAGCCGGGACTAGCGGGGTGAACACCGGGGAGCTGTTTTTT.

The chain links TRBV2 to TRBJ2-7, with 9 bases lining up with TRBD2. This CDR3 contains 13 residues. With V trimmed by 8 bases and J by 0 bases, 2 bases remained unmatched. The germline V gene encodes CDR1 SNHLY and CDR2 FYNNEI. CDR3 coding DNA: TGTGCCAGCCCACTAGCGGGCTCCTACGAGCAGTACTTC. It specifies CASPLAGSYEQYF.

A note on this clone: The same CDR3 also results from other DNA sequences found in this sample. The chain joins TRBV2 to TRBJ1-1, with TRBD1 matching 9 bases. The CDR3 is 14 residues long. V shed 1 base and J 4 bases; nucleotides not matched to a gene: 1. Germline V gives CDR1 SNHLY, CDR2 FYNNEI. CDR3 in DNA: TGTGCCAGCAGTGAAGACAGGGGGCTCACTGAAGCTTTCTTT. It yields the protein CASSEDRGLTEAFF. Supplemented by reference TRBV2 and TRBJ1-1, the full variable domain reads EPEVTQTPSHQVTQMGQEVILRCVPISNHLYFYWYRQILGQKVEFLVSFYNNEISEKSEIFDDQFSVERPDGSNFTLKIRSTKLEDSAMYFCASSEDRGLTEAFFGQGTRLTVV.

The V and J genes are TRBV5-1 and TRBJ2-5, with 12 bases lining up with TRBD2. V gave up 3 bases and J gave up 5 bases; unmatched junction bases: 2. This CDR3 is built from 14 residues. Germline-derived CDR1 and CDR2 are SGHRS and YFSETQ. CDR3 residues: CASSWTSGEETQYF. For the CDR3, the DNA is TGCGCCAGCAGCTGGACTAGCGGGGAGGAGACCCAGTACTTC.

This rearrangement joins TRBV19 to TRBJ2-7; the match to TRBD1 covers 7 bases. The trim removed 3 bases at V and 1 base at J, leaving 3 bases unmatched. This CDR3 has 14 residues. Germline loops: CDR1 LNHDA, CDR2 SQIVND (reference sequence). Written as DNA, the CDR3 is TGTGCCAGTAGTATGGCAGGGGGTTCCTACGAGCAGTACTTC. This translates into CASSMAGGSYEQYF. Variable domain in full (rest from reference TRBV19 and TRBJ2-7): DGGITQSPKYLFRKEGQNVTLSCEQNLNHDAMYWYRQDPGQGLRLIYYSQIVNDFQKGDIAEGYSVSREKKESFPLTVTSAQKNPTAFYLCASSMAGGSYEQYFGPGTRLTVT.

V and J are TRBV2 and TRBJ2-1, with 7 bases aligning to TRBD1. Germline V gives CDR1 SNHLY, CDR2 FYNNEI. Trimming at V came to 6 bases and at J to 4 bases, leaving 9 bases not matched to a gene. CDR3 length equals 15 residues. The CDR3: CASSATGALYNEQFF. The CDR3 coding sequence is TGTGCCAGCAGCGCTACAGGGGCGCTATACAATGAGCAGTTCTTC.

V is TRBV4-2 and J is TRBJ1-6; D might be TRBD1 (5 bases). CDR3 length: 15 residues. Trimming removed 0 bases from V and 6 bases from J, with 9 bases in between. CDR1 and CDR2 (germline): LGHNA, YNFKEQ. The CDR3 loop is CASSQDGQGNSPLHF. DNA for the CDR3: TGTGCCAGCAGCCAAGATGGGCAGGGTAATTCACCCCTCCACTTT.